The clone carrying this T cell receptor beta chain was seen many times. The antigen remains unidentified. V gave up 6 bases and J gave up 8 bases; unmatched junction bases: 21. This CDR3 is 17 amino acids long. CDR1 DFQATT and CDR2 SNEGSKA come from the germline V gene (reference sequence). The data were taken from a study of human T cells and chemical hapten exposure. In the study overall: Donors were sensitized with 2% DPC on the upper inner arm. Findings and caveats of the study: Patch test score rose with PT1 expanded TCR count, significant at thresholds 8, 16 and 32, not 4. Healthy people's immune response may differ from that of the donors, who had alopecia.

Each cDNA molecule in the library carried unique molecular identifiers. One entry per CDR3 protein results from TCRdb running MiXCR on the RACE reads. This table has roughly 14,000 distinct CDR3 sequences, 16% appearing once. Time point in this sample: patch test 1, 2 weeks after DPC sensitization. Treatment described: therapeutic diphenylcyclopropenone sensitization with weekly scalp DPC. This receptor was taken from a woman aged 30 to 39 with alopecia areata. Some clones in this sample may be carry-over from other donors' samples. Source: whole blood, taken in connection with sensitization to the hapten diphenylcyclopropenone (DPC). The chain combines TRBV20-1 with TRBJ2-1; TRBD1 matches 8 bases. CDR3 DNA sequence: TGCAGTGCGAGCCCCCCTACCTCCGGACAGGGTATTGATGAGCAGTTCTTC. Translated, it gives CSASPPTSGQGIDEQFF.